The 9 T cell receptor beta chains below all came from one sample that was sequenced in a study of cytomegalovirus exposure and HLA in healthy donors. The PCR was carried out with 60 Vbeta primers and 13 Jbeta primers. Sequenced by immunoSEQ multiplex PCR; TCRdb stores in-frame clones only, minus some. The sample has around 160,000 clones, over 70% seen once; the top ten hold more than 1.5%. The sample comprised PBMCs. The source of these receptors is a woman in her late teens or twenties in good health and CMV-seronegative.

J is TRBJ2-3 and V is TRBV4-1; tentative D call: TRBD1 (6 bases). Trimming took 0 bases from V and 3 from J, leaving 10 bases between them. The CDR3 loop spans 15 amino acids. Per the germline V gene, CDR1 is MGHRA and CDR2 is YSYEKL. Here the CDR3 DNA reads TGCGCCAGCAGCCAAGATCCCGGACAGACAGATACGCAGTATTTT. Its protein product is CASSQDPGQTDTQYF.

In nucleotides, the CDR3 is TGTGCCAGCAGCAAGGGGACAGGGATTATGAGGACTGAAGCTTTCTTT. This codes for CASSKGTGIMRTEAFF. The chain combines TRBV5-4 with TRBJ1-1; 9 nucleotides match TRBD1. Per the germline V gene, CDR1 is SGHNT and CDR2 is YYREEE (reference sequence). This CDR3 has 16 residues. V lost 4 bases to trimming and J lost 5 bases; unmatched junction nucleotides: 12.

The chain uses TRBV7-9 and TRBJ1-2, with a weak D call TRBD1 (6 bases). CDR1 is SEHNR and CDR2 is FQNEAQ in the germline V gene (reference sequence). This CDR3 spans 18 amino acids. V lost 4 bases, J lost 4 bases, and 25 bases lay in between. The CDR3 sequence is CASSSTLTGQTDFYGYTF. CDR3 DNA sequence: TGTGCCAGCAGCTCCACTCTCACAGGACAGACTGACTTCTATGGCTACACCTTC.

This clone was seen only a few times. The chain couples TRBV2 to TRBJ1-1; 8 bases are a match to TRBD1. Germline V gene lookup returns CDR1 SNHLY and CDR2 FYNNEI. With 8 bases clipped from V and 3 bases from J, the junction kept 5 bases outside the gene matches. The CDR3 consists of 13 residues. The chain's CDR3 is CASGRQGYTEAFF. DNA for the CDR3: TGTGCCAGCGGGCGACAGGGGTACACTGAAGCTTTCTTT.

The chain has TRBV19 and TRBJ2-7; D not certain. CDR3 length equals 17 residues. Germline V lookup: CDR1 LNHDA, CDR2 SQIVND (reference sequence). Trimming took 4 bases from V and 2 from J, leaving 21 bases between them. For the CDR3, the DNA is TGTGCCAGTAGTAAATCCTTCGACACCGGATCGGCCTACGAGCAGTACTTC. Protein product: CASSKSFDTGSAYEQYF.

The rearrangement joins TRBV21-1 to TRBJ1-6; the tabulated D call, TRBD1, remains unverified against the DNA. TRBV21-1 is a pseudogene locus. CDR3 length: 15 residues. The CDR3 DNA reads as TGTGCCAGCAGCAAAGAAGCAGGGATCAATTCACCCCTCCACTTT. The encoded protein is CASSKEAGINSPLHF.

This clone has a handful of counts. This chain links TRBV5-6 with TRBJ1-2; D ambiguous. The germline V gene has CDR1 SGHDT and CDR2 YYEEEE. Trimming shortened V by 2 bases and J by 6 bases, and 11 bases separated the two germline ends. This CDR3 region has 13 residues. The CDR3 loop reads CASSFRSGDGYTF. Written as DNA, the CDR3 is TGTGCCAGCAGCTTCCGAAGCGGTGATGGCTACACCTTC.

The V call is TRBV6-1, the J call TRBJ1-2; tentatively, D is TRBD1 (6 bases). This CDR3 spans 13 amino acids. The germline gives CDR1 MNHNS, CDR2 SASEGT. With 5 bases removed from V and 3 bases from J, the gap between germline ends came to 10 bases. The CDR3 DNA reads as TGTGCCAGCAGTTGGGGGCTCGACTATGGCTACACCTTC. Translation: CASSWGLDYGYTF.

Concerning this clone: Relative to the germline gene, one junction end is altered; a read error may explain this. The chain links TRBV29-1 to TRBJ1-2, with D possibly being TRBD1 (6 bases). Germline assignment: CDR1 SQVTM and CDR2 ANQGSEA. The CDR3 length is 16 residues. CDR3 protein: CSVASGRRGGNYGYAF. The DNA for the CDR3 is TGCAGCGTTGCATCCGGAAGGAGGGGGGGGAACTATGGCTACGCCTTC.